This entry concerns a single TCR beta chain. Trimming removed 0 bases from V and 11 bases from J; junction bases left unmatched: 6. The CDR3 has 15 amino acids. CDR1 is MRHNA and CDR2 is SNTAGT in the germline V gene. These data come from a study of shared clonotypes between healthy human individuals. The repertoire was sequenced with immunoSEQ multiplex PCR; TCRdb's copy has only in-frame clones and lacks some. The sample includes a few million clones, more than 80% seen only once; the top ten take 0.13% to 0.15%. Sequenced: naive CD4+ T cells sorted from blood. As to subset: CD45RA+ positively selected. The sequence was obtained from a man aged 18-30 years in good health. The V and J genes are TRBV6-4 and TRBJ2-1, with 11 bases fitting TRBD2. CDR3: CASSDSVAGGPQQFF. In DNA form, the CDR3 reads TGTGCCAGCAGTGACTCAGTAGCGGGGGGGCCTCAGCAGTTCTTC.